These T cell receptor beta chains were read from a single sample in a study of blood T cell repertoires in COVID-19. The assay was immunoSEQ multiplex PCR, and TCRdb's table has in-frame clones only and misses some. There are approximately 150,000 clones in the sample; approximately 88% occur only once, and less than 2.5% lies in the top ten. The source material was peripheral blood. The source is a man between 65 and 85 years old with active COVID-19. CDR3s leave out the opening cysteine and the closing phenylalanine or tryptophan. Rows may omit the clone size; those that give it use once, few, many or a size class.

v_gene: TRBV7-9; abundance: NA; CDR3aa: ASSPRDFDEQY
v_gene: TRBV7-2; abundance: NA; CDR3aa: ASSHRAGSYNEQF
v_gene: TRBV3-1/TRBV3-2; abundance: NA; CDR3aa: ASSQGILAGGGGTDTQY
v_gene: TRBV28; abundance: many; CDR3aa: ASRSGGANTEAF
v_gene: TRBV18; abundance: NA; CDR3aa: ASSPPVPGRDEKLF
v_gene: TRBV6-5; abundance: NA; CDR3aa: ASSSRQLDAF
v_gene: TRBV3-1/TRBV3-2; abundance: once; CDR3aa: ASSQGGRHQPQH
v_gene: TRBV6-5; abundance: NA; CDR3aa: ASSYSRDTGNTIY
v_gene: TRBV30; abundance: NA; CDR3aa: AWERGGQTNTEAF
v_gene: TRBV10-1; abundance: NA; CDR3aa: ASTPRSPPLAGGTYEQY
v_gene: TRBV27; abundance: NA; CDR3aa: ASSLSPPGESSYNEQF
v_gene: TRBV5-1; abundance: NA; CDR3aa: ASSQGYRGRGETQY
v_gene: TRBV10-3; abundance: NA; CDR3aa: AISERNEQF
v_gene: TRBV5-1; abundance: NA; CDR3aa: ASSLGQPYNEQF
v_gene: TRBV7-8; abundance: NA; CDR3aa: ASSRGPGQPQH
v_gene: TRBV27; abundance: NA; CDR3aa: ASSTYRTGVGTEAF
v_gene: TRBV7-2; abundance: NA; CDR3aa: ASGFGGSNYGYT
v_gene: TRBV2; abundance: NA; CDR3aa: ASGGSRETQY
v_gene: TRBV11-3; abundance: NA; CDR3aa: ASSYGEEYEQF
v_gene: TRBV12-3/TRBV12-4; abundance: NA; CDR3aa: ASSLSSAYEQY
v_gene: TRBV30; abundance: NA; CDR3aa: AWTPWTGYNSPLH
v_gene: TRBV28; abundance: NA; CDR3aa: ASKRGQGVMGNTIY